The 31 T cell receptor beta chains reported below all come from one sample, sequenced in a study of blood T cell repertoires in COVID-19. Produced via immunoSEQ multiplex PCR; TCRdb's table is partial and in-frame only. This table holds about 80,000 clones, 78% found once. The sequencing input was peripheral blood. Receptors were obtained from a human donor in a cohort sampled during active COVID-19.

The rearrangement links TRBV13 to TRBJ2-7; 7 bases map to TRBD2. The CDR3 has 14 amino acids. J was trimmed by 6 bases and V by 6 bases; bases with no gene match: 11. The germline gives CDR1 PRHDT, CDR2 FYEKMQ (reference sequence). CDR3 in DNA: TGTGCCAGCAGTTTTGGGGGGGGTCACGGCGAGCAGTACGTC. This encodes CASSFGGGHGEQYV.

The chain employs TRBV12-5 and TRBJ1-5, with D hard to call. The germline gives CDR1 LGHNT, CDR2 FRNRAP. CDR3 length: 14 residues. Trimming shortened V by 7 bases and J by 3 bases, and 13 bases separated the two germline ends. The chain's CDR3 is CASVPGAVNQPQHF. Written as DNA, the CDR3 is TGTGCTAGTGTGCCAGGTGCAGTCAATCAGCCCCAGCATTTT.

The chain links TRBV11-2 to TRBJ1-3; no clear D gene. Trimming removed 3 bases from V and 0 bases from J, with 15 bases in between. The CDR3 length is 17 residues. CDR1 is SGHAT, CDR2 FQNNGV, per germline. CDR3 region: CASSLPSPGLSGNTIYF. CDR3 nucleotide sequence: TGTGCCAGCAGCTTGCCTTCCCCCGGTCTCTCTGGAAACACCATATATTTT.

This sequence joins TRBV5-1 and TRBJ2-3; 11 nucleotides line up with TRBD2. Trimming took 3 bases from V and 3 from J; bases not matched to a gene: 6. CDR3 size: 16 residues. Germline V gives CDR1 SGHRS, CDR2 YFSETQ. The CDR3 region is CASSSIGTSGTDTQYF. The CDR3 DNA follows: TGCGCCAGCAGCTCCATCGGGACTAGCGGTACAGATACGCAGTATTTT.

The chain uses TRBV5-1 and TRBJ1-2; D call uncertain. The V gene's germline CDR1 is SGHRS and CDR2 YFSETQ. This CDR3 is built from 15 residues. V lost 0 bases and J 7 bases, leaving 16 bases between the germline ends. CDR3 region: CASSLAWGAKGGYTF. The CDR3 bases are TGCGCCAGCAGCTTGGCCTGGGGAGCCAAAGGTGGCTACACCTTC.

The chain joins TRBV14 to TRBJ2-5; 8 bases fit TRBD2. With V trimmed by 5 bases and J by 2 bases, 4 bases remained unmatched. From germline, CDR1 is SGHDN and CDR2 FVKESK. CDR3 length equals 14 residues. This CDR3 reads CASSWGLGQETQYF. As DNA, the CDR3 is TGTGCCAGCAGCTGGGGACTAGGACAAGAGACCCAGTACTTC.

The chain joins TRBV4-2 to TRBJ1-2; the D is unclear. The CDR3 contains 16 residues. The V end was cut by 0 bases, the J end by 3 bases, with 14 bases between. CDR1 and CDR2 from the germline V gene are LGHNA and YNFKEQ. CDR3 loop: CASSQDEVGADYGYTF. The CDR3 coding sequence is TGTGCCAGCAGCCAAGATGAGGTTGGTGCTGACTATGGCTACACCTTC.

The CDR3, as DNA: TGCGCCAGCAGGGACAGCCATAGCAATCAGCCCCAGCATTTT. It encodes CASRDSHSNQPQHF. The J gene is TRBJ1-5, the V gene TRBV10-2; tentative D call: TRBD1 (6 bases). The V end was cut by 6 bases, the J end by 0 bases, with 9 bases between. The germline CDR1 and CDR2 sequences are WSHSY and SAAADI. This CDR3 is 14 amino acids long.

V gene TRBV18 combines with J gene TRBJ2-4; weak D call: TRBD2 (5 bases). The CDR3 totals 13 residues. Germline V lookup: CDR1 KGHSH, CDR2 LQKENI. The V and J ends lost 3 bases and 8 bases respectively, with 11 bases between them. The CDR3 reads CASSPEEKDIQYF. In DNA form, the CDR3 reads TGTGCCAGCTCACCGGAGGAGAAGGACATTCAGTACTTC.

This chain connects TRBV13 to TRBJ2-2, with no clear D. Trimming pared 2 bases from V and 1 base from J, leaving 8 bases between. Germline V gene sequence: CDR1 PRHDT, CDR2 FYEKMQ (reference sequence). The CDR3 runs to 15 residues. In DNA form, the CDR3 reads TGTGCCAGCAGCTTACGTTCAGGGAACACCGGGGAGCTGTTTTTT. Amino acid sequence: CASSLRSGNTGELFF.

The chain recombines TRBV27 with TRBJ2-3, with 9 bases aligning to TRBD2. CDR1 and CDR2 (germline): MNHEY, SMNVEV (reference sequence). Trimming took 9 bases from V and 0 from J; bases not matched to a gene: 4. CDR3 length: 14 residues. CDR3 residues: CASGGGGSTDTQYF. The CDR3 DNA reads as TGTGCCAGTGGCGGGGGGGGGAGCACAGATACGCAGTATTTT.

In its sample, this clone was seen a few times. The chain is built from TRBV15 and TRBJ2-5, with TRBD2 identical over 9 bases. J lost 5 bases, V lost 5 bases, and 6 bases had no gene match. Germline V lookup: CDR1 LNHNV, CDR2 YYDKDF (reference sequence). There are 14 residues in the CDR3. This CDR3 is CATSLGRGGETQYF. As DNA, the CDR3 is TGTGCCACCAGCCTCGGGCGGGGGGGGGAGACCCAGTACTTC. Based on the CDR3 plus reference TRBV15 and TRBJ2-5, the full variable domain is DAMVIQNPRYQVTQFGKPVTLSCSQTLNHNVMYWYQQKSSQAPKLLFHYYDKDFNNEADTPDNFQSRRPNTSFCFLDIRSPGLGDTAMYLCATSLGRGGETQYFGPGTRLLVL.

Here the CDR3 reads CASSDSRSGRGPNGNTIYF. The CDR3 nucleotides are TGTGCCAGCAGTGACTCGAGGTCAGGGCGGGGCCCTAATGGAAACACCATATATTTT. This chain joins TRBV6-4 and TRBJ1-3; TRBD1 is a possible D gene (5 bases). The ends were cut back, 0 bases at V and 3 bases at J, with 21 bases in the middle. CDR3 length: 19 amino acids. Germline V CDR1 and CDR2: MRHNA, SNTAGT.

This clone was counted a single time. The V gene is TRBV5-1, the J gene TRBJ2-5, with D possibly TRBD2 on 6 matching bases. Trimming stripped 4 bases from V and 5 bases from J, with 12 bases between. This CDR3 is built from 13 residues. Germline values: CDR1 SGHRS, CDR2 YFSETQ. CDR3 in DNA: TGCGCCAGCAGCGGCGGGACTCGGGAGACCCAGTACTTC. Protein: CASSGGTRETQYF.

This clone was recorded once. This rearrangement joins TRBV6-5 to TRBJ1-2; maybe TRBD1 (6 bases). V was trimmed by 5 bases and J by 4 bases, leaving 17 bases between them. The CDR3 is made up of 15 amino acids. Germline CDR1 is MNHEY and CDR2 is SVGAGI. The CDR3 DNA follows: TGTGCCAGCAGTAACCTTAATGGGGGCCTCTATGGCTACACCTTC. It yields the protein CASSNLNGGLYGYTF.

CDR3 DNA sequence: TGTGCCAGTATGATACCGGGACAGGGGGTCTACGAGCAGTACTTC. This translates into CASMIPGQGVYEQYF. The chain is built from TRBV28 and TRBJ2-7; 11 nucleotides match TRBD1. This CDR3 is built from 15 residues. The trim removed 9 bases at V and 3 bases at J, leaving 10 bases unmatched. Germline assignment: CDR1 MDHEN and CDR2 SYDVKM.

V usage is TRBV3-1 (or the pseudogene TRBV3-2) and J usage is TRBJ2-1; D might be TRBD1 (5 bases). The CDR3 covers 18 residues. Germline CDR1 is LGHDT and CDR2 is YNNKEL (reference sequence). V was clipped by 3 bases and J by 5 bases, with 23 bases between them. DNA of the CDR3: TGTGCCAGCAGCCAGACCAGTTTGGAAGGGGATAGGAACAATGAGCAGTTCTTC. Its translation is CASSQTSLEGDRNNEQFF.

The rearrangement links TRBV28 to TRBJ2-7; tentative D call: TRBD2 (7 bases). V was clipped by 7 bases and J by 3 bases, with 16 bases between them. Germline V gives CDR1 MDHEN, CDR2 SYDVKM. There are 14 residues in the CDR3. The CDR3 bases are TGTGCCAGCACGCCGCCGGGGGGCGACTACGAGCAGTACTTC. As protein: CASTPPGGDYEQYF.

This chain links TRBV2 with TRBJ1-6; the D gene is possibly TRBD1 (6 bases). Between the trimmed V and J ends, which lost 6 bases and 6 bases, there was a span of 12 bases. Germline CDR1 SNHLY, CDR2 FYNNEI. The CDR3 contains 14 residues. In nucleotides, the CDR3 is TGTGCCAGCAGCTCGGACAGTTTTAATTCACCCCTCCACTTT. It encodes CASSSDSFNSPLHF.

This chain connects TRBV2 to TRBJ2-1; TRBD1 is a possible D gene (5 bases). Germline lookup yields CDR1 SNHLY and CDR2 FYNNEI. The V gene lost 5 bases and the J gene lost 3 bases, with 20 bases spanning the gap. The CDR3 runs 17 residues. The CDR3 loop is CASSSPTLGPGYNEQFF. CDR3 bases: TGTGCCAGCAGTTCGCCCACGTTGGGGCCAGGCTACAATGAGCAGTTCTTC.

This chain joins TRBV9 and TRBJ1-6; D ambiguous. Germline CDR1 reads SGDLS; CDR2 reads YYNGEE. The CDR3 length is 13 residues. V lost 0 bases and J 6 bases, leaving 4 bases between the germline ends. This CDR3 reads CASSVGANSPLHF. CDR3 sequence (DNA): TGTGCCAGCAGCGTAGGAGCTAATTCACCCCTCCACTTT.

This rearrangement joins TRBV19 to TRBJ2-7; weak D call: TRBD2 (6 bases). Germline assignment: CDR1 LNHDA and CDR2 SQIVND (reference sequence). V lost 3 bases and J lost 7, with 13 bases in between. This CDR3 region has 13 residues. The CDR3 spells CASSMGGGGEQYF. CDR3 DNA sequence: TGTGCCAGTAGTATGGGCGGAGGAGGGGAGCAGTACTTC.

The chain carries TRBV7-9 and TRBJ2-2; a possible D gene is TRBD1 (6 bases). Germline assignment: CDR1 SEHNR and CDR2 FQNEAQ (reference sequence). Trimming took 1 base from V and 3 from J, leaving 12 bases between them. CDR3 length: 16 amino acids. The CDR3 sequence is CASSLGGTTYTGELFF. The CDR3 DNA is TGTGCCAGCAGCTTAGGGGGGACAACCTACACCGGGGAGCTGTTTTTT.

This clone has only a few counts. At the DNA level, this CDR3 is encoded by other sequences in the same sample as well. The chain has TRBV7-6 and TRBJ2-3, with no clear D. CDR1 is SGHVS, CDR2 FNYEAQ, per germline. With 4 bases removed from V and 3 bases from J, the gap between germline ends came to 2 bases. This CDR3 is 11 amino acids long. This chain's CDR3 is CASSSTDTQYF. DNA for the CDR3: TGTGCCAGCAGCTCTACAGATACGCAGTATTTT.

The CDR3 sequence is CASSYAGTGQYEQYV. The CDR3 DNA is TGTGCCAGCAGTTACGCCGGGACAGGGCAGTACGAGCAGTACGTC. V gene TRBV6-6 combines with J gene TRBJ2-7; 9 nucleotides align to TRBD1. The CDR3 loop spans 15 amino acids. Trimming at V came to 2 bases and at J to 4 bases, leaving 6 bases not matched to a gene. CDR1 is MNHNY and CDR2 is SVGAGI in the germline V gene (reference sequence).

The rearrangement links TRBV7-2 to TRBJ2-2, with no clear D. Germline CDR1 reads SGHTA; CDR2 reads FQGNSA. V lost 6 bases, J lost 1 base, and 9 bases lay in between. The CDR3 extends over 14 amino acids. DNA of the CDR3: TGTGCCAGCAGATTGGGCCAGAACACCGGGGAGCTGTTTTTT. Protein product: CASRLGQNTGELFF.

The V and J genes are TRBV27 and TRBJ1-2; no firm D call. CDR1 MNHEY and CDR2 SMNVEV come from the germline V gene (reference sequence). Trimming cost V 5 bases and J 0 bases, with 16 bases left between them. The CDR3 consists of 16 residues. The CDR3 coding sequence is TGTGCCAGCAGTCCGATGCAGGCATATCCTAACTATGGCTACACCTTC. Its protein is CASSPMQAYPNYGYTF.

The chain couples TRBV11-3 to TRBJ2-1; 7 bases are shared with TRBD1. J lost 5 bases, V lost 6 bases, and 10 bases had no gene match. The germline V gene encodes CDR1 SGHNT and CDR2 YENEEA. The CDR3 sequence is 15 residues long. CDR3 protein: CASREQGIGNNEQFF. DNA for the CDR3: TGTGCCAGCAGGGAACAGGGGATCGGGAACAATGAGCAGTTCTTC.

Points on this clone: Sequence at one end of the junction differs from germline and may be a read error. The chain recombines TRBV5-4 with TRBJ2-7; TRBD1 is a possible D gene (5 bases). Germline lookup yields CDR1 SGHNT and CDR2 YYREEE (reference sequence). There are 15 residues in the CDR3. The CDR3: CASNADSGFGYKQYF. The CDR3 DNA reads as TGTGCCAGCAACGCAGACTCAGGGTTTGGCTACAAGCAGTACTTC.

There are a few counts of this clone. V and J are TRBV4-1 and TRBJ1-4; D is uncertain. Germline assignment: CDR1 MGHRA and CDR2 YSYEKL. Deletions cut 1 base from V and 7 bases from J, with 13 bases between. The CDR3 is 15 amino acids. This chain's CDR3 is CASSQVAGGSEKLFF. The CDR3 coding sequence is TGCGCCAGCAGCCAAGTGGCAGGAGGAAGTGAAAAACTGTTTTTT.

The rearrangement joins TRBV19 to TRBJ1-5, with 7 bases matching TRBD1. V shed 6 bases and J 1 base; nucleotides not matched to a gene: 9. Germline CDR1 reads LNHDA; CDR2 reads SQIVND (reference sequence). The CDR3 has 16 amino acids. This CDR3 reads CASRTSGTVSNQPQHF. The DNA of the CDR3 is TGTGCCAGTAGAACGTCCGGGACAGTAAGCAATCAGCCCCAGCATTTT.